The clone carrying this TCR beta chain was seen many times. The data are from a study of T cells after yellow fever vaccination. CDR3 length equals 15 residues. Trimming stripped 1 base from V and 1 base from J, with 8 bases between. Germline assignment: CDR1 LGHNA and CDR2 YSLEER. A single record per CDR3 protein comes from TCRdb applying MiXCR to the 5' RACE reads. Of 200,000 or so distinct CDR3 sequences in the sample, approximately 6.7% were seen once. The receptor comes from a man under 40 who received the YFV17D yellow fever vaccine. The chain employs TRBV4-3 and TRBJ2-1; D remains unclear. Here the sequenced sample was CD4+ T cells sorted from PBMCs, taken on the day of the yellow fever booster vaccination. For the CDR3, the DNA is TGCGCCAGCAGCCAAGTTGGGTCGTCCTACAATGAGCAGTTCTTC. Encoded protein: CASSQVGSSYNEQFF.